This T cell receptor (beta chain) comes out of a study of cytotoxic CD8 clonotypes in ibrutinib-treated CLL. About the study: After treatment lasting a median roughly 13 months, range 6 to 36, response samples were collected. Study outcomes and limitations: Measured clonality at baseline was greater than in age-matched healthy donors and tracked with circulating CD8+ T-cell counts. Among the clonotypes, public ones were uncommon and contracted or held stable on treatment.

In regard to this clone: Its specificity is not known.

TCRdb keeps only in-frame clones here, not all; method: immunoSEQ multiplex PCR. The sample lists about 300,000 clones, 67% occurring once. The source is a human donor with chronic lymphocytic leukemia. Specimen: PBMCs, collected after 36 months of ibrutinib treatment.

CDR3 in amino acids: CASSLTGPGTSGYNEQFF. CDR3 sequence (DNA): TGCGCCAGCAGCCTGACAGGGCCCGGGACTAGCGGCTACAATGAGCAGTTCTTC. J is TRBJ2-1 and V is TRBV5-1; 11 bases match TRBD2. V shed 4 bases and J 3 bases; nucleotides not matched to a gene: 12. The germline gives CDR1 SGHRS, CDR2 YFSETQ. The CDR3 covers 18 residues.